The 27 T cell receptor beta chains given below trace back to one sample, sequenced in a study of T-cell reconstitution after alpha-beta-depleted transplantation in children. Researchers prepared the TCRbeta library using unique molecular identifiers, the study reports. TCRdb reprocessed the PCR reads with MiXCR, giving one entry per CDR3 protein. The table shows just under 350,000 distinct CDR3 sequences, with under 20% occurring only once. Sequencing used PBMCs, mostly from graft donor cells, obtained 360 days after TCRalphabeta/CD19-depleted stem cell transplant. The source of these receptors is a male patient between 2 and 10 years old who had a stem cell transplant for acute lymphoblastic leukemia, so the T cells may come from the graft donor.

The chain combines TRBV5-1 with TRBJ2-1, with D possibly being TRBD2 (5 bases). Trimming pared 4 bases from V and 12 bases from J, leaving 11 bases between. Germline V gene sequence: CDR1 SGHRS, CDR2 YFSETQ. The CDR3 totals 11 residues. Here the CDR3 reads CASSQGLMQFF. The CDR3 DNA reads as TGCGCCAGCAGCCAAGGACTCATGCAGTTCTTC.

The rearrangement uses TRBV4-3 and TRBJ2-7, with 7 bases that match TRBD2. The CDR3 consists of 15 residues. The germline V gene encodes CDR1 LGHNA and CDR2 YSLEER. Unmatched junction bases numbered 6, after V lost 0 bases and J lost 4 bases. Here the CDR3 reads CASSQDRSLAYEQYF. CDR3 bases: TGCGCCAGCAGCCAAGATCGGTCACTAGCGTACGAGCAGTACTTC.

This clonotype was recorded at least ten times. The chain has TRBV7-9 and TRBJ1-2; D gene unclear. CDR3 length: 15 residues. Germline CDR1 is SEHNR and CDR2 is FQNEAQ (reference sequence). Between the trimmed V and J ends, which lost 1 base and 4 bases, there was a span of 13 bases. CDR3 in amino acids: CASSLGGIRIYGYTF. For the CDR3, the DNA is TGTGCCAGCAGCTTAGGCGGGATTCGAATCTATGGCTACACCTTC.

The genes are TRBV14 and TRBJ2-1; D not resolved. The germline V and J ends were trimmed by 2 bases and 8 bases, with 4 bases remaining between them. CDR3 size: 11 residues. The V gene's germline CDR1 is SGHDN and CDR2 FVKESK. CDR3 amino acids: CASSQYHEQFF. Written as DNA, the CDR3 is TGTGCCAGCAGCCAATACCATGAGCAGTTCTTC. Variable domain in full (rest from reference TRBV14 and TRBJ2-1): EAGVTQFPSHSVIEKGQTVTLRCDPISGHDNLYWYRRVMGKEIKFLLHFVKESKQDESGMPNNRFLAERTGGTYSTLKVQPAELEDSGVYFCASSQYHEQFFGPGTRLTVL.

CDR3 amino acids: CASSGGGLAKNIQYF. CDR3 nucleotide sequence: TGTGCCAGCAGTGGCGGAGGGCTAGCCAAAAACATTCAGTACTTC. The chain links TRBV5-5 to TRBJ2-4; D possibly corresponds to TRBD2 (6 bases). Germline lookup yields CDR1 SGHKS and CDR2 YYEKEE (reference sequence). Trimming took 5 bases from V and 0 from J, leaving 12 bases between them. The CDR3 spans 15 residues.

V gene TRBV4-1 combines with J gene TRBJ2-1, with 8 bases aligning to TRBD1. Germline V gene data show CDR1 as MGHRA and CDR2 as YSYEKL. There are 15 residues in the CDR3. The J segment lost 7 bases and the V segment lost 3 bases, leaving 8 bases of the junction unmatched. In nucleotides, the CDR3 is TGCGCCAGCAGCCAGGGGGACAGGCGGTATAATGAGCAGTTCTTC. The encoded protein is CASSQGDRRYNEQFF.

At least ten counts were recorded for this clonotype. The V call is TRBV5-1, the J call TRBJ2-1; no reliable D call. CDR3 size: 12 residues. V was pared by 0 bases and J by 7 bases, with 5 bases between. The germline CDR1 and CDR2 sequences are SGHRS and YFSETQ. The CDR3 DNA is TGCGCCAGCAGCTTGGTTGCGAATGAGCAGTTCTTC. It is translated as CASSLVANEQFF.

The chain links TRBV4-2 to TRBJ1-4; D unresolved. This CDR3 has 11 residues. Germline V gene lookup returns CDR1 LGHNA and CDR2 YNFKEQ. V lost 4 bases and J lost 11, with 8 bases in between. The DNA for the CDR3 is TGTGCCAGCAGCCCTGGTAGTAAACTGTTTTTT. Translation gives CASSPGSKLFF.

In this sample, this clonotype turned up many times. The rearrangement joins TRBV28 to TRBJ1-2, with a possible D match to TRBD1 (5 bases). Germline CDR1 reads MDHEN; CDR2 reads SYDVKM. This CDR3 has 12 amino acids. V was pared by 6 bases and J by 7 bases, with 12 bases between. In nucleotides, the CDR3 is TGTGCCAGCAGCACCGATGGGGGTGGCTACACCTTC. Its translation: CASSTDGGGYTF.

This clonotype has just a few counts. This sequence joins TRBV20-1 and TRBJ2-1; D unresolved. Germline V lookup: CDR1 DFQATT, CDR2 SNEGSKA (reference sequence). V shed 0 bases and J shed 9 bases, with 12 bases lying between them. This CDR3 has 13 residues. The DNA of the CDR3 is TGCAGTGCTAGAGATTGGGCGTTCAGTGAGCAGTTCTTC. This encodes CSARDWAFSEQFF.

The chain combines TRBV6-2 or TRBV6-3 with TRBJ1-2, with a possible D match to TRBD1 (5 bases). CDR1 MNHEY and CDR2 SVGEGT come from the germline V gene. V shed 0 bases and J shed 4 bases, with 18 bases lying between them. The CDR3 is 17 amino acids. The CDR3: CASSYSGSQGPGYGYTF. CDR3 DNA: TGTGCCAGCAGTTACTCAGGTTCGCAGGGCCCGGGCTATGGCTACACCTTC.

The sample holds a few counts of this clonotype. V gene TRBV7-8 combines with J gene TRBJ1-5; 10 nucleotides line up with TRBD1. The trim removed 5 bases at V and 4 bases at J, leaving 14 bases unmatched. This CDR3 has 18 residues. From germline, CDR1 is SGHVS and CDR2 FQNEAQ. CDR3 amino acids: CASSPGTGAPQSNQPQHF. In nucleotides, the CDR3 is TGTGCCAGCAGCCCCGGGACAGGGGCCCCTCAGAGTAATCAGCCCCAGCATTTT.

This clonotype was seen repeatedly, ten times or more. This chain connects TRBV4-1 to TRBJ2-7, with a weak D call TRBD2 (5 bases). The germline V gene has CDR1 MGHRA and CDR2 YSYEKL. The CDR3 is made up of 16 amino acids. Trimming pared 4 bases from V and 0 bases from J, leaving 16 bases between. The CDR3 DNA follows: TGCGCCAGCAGCCCGCGAGGAGGCAGCCGCTCCTACGAGCAGTACTTC. This gives the protein CASSPRGGSRSYEQYF.

CDR3: CSATEVGRGTEAFF. The CDR3, as DNA: TGCAGTGCTACTGAGGTGGGGCGGGGAACTGAAGCTTTCTTT. V gene TRBV20-1 combines with J gene TRBJ1-1; D may be TRBD1 (5 bases). CDR1 DFQATT and CDR2 SNEGSKA come from the germline V gene (reference sequence). The CDR3 is 14 amino acids. V was trimmed by 4 bases and J by 5 bases, leaving 17 bases between them.

The V gene is TRBV9, the J gene TRBJ2-7; 8 nucleotides match TRBD1. V gave up 2 bases and J gave up 4 bases; unmatched junction bases: 8. This CDR3 spans 15 amino acids. The germline V gene has CDR1 SGDLS and CDR2 YYNGEE. CDR3 sequence reads: CASSVGQDREYEQYF. In DNA, the CDR3 is TGTGCCAGCAGCGTTGGTCAGGACAGGGAATACGAGCAGTACTTC.

The chain is built from TRBV10-3 and TRBJ2-7, with 7 bases fitting TRBD1. CDR3 length: 11 residues. Germline V gene lookup returns CDR1 ENHRY and CDR2 SYGVKD. V trimming: 10 bases; J trimming: 5 bases; junction bases outside the gene matches: 5. CDR3 sequence: CATTDRDEQYF. Written as DNA, the CDR3 is TGTGCCACCACTGACAGGGACGAGCAGTACTTC.

The chain links TRBV9 to TRBJ2-3; 9 nucleotides match TRBD2. Germline-derived CDR1 and CDR2 are SGDLS and YYNGEE. This CDR3 comprises 16 residues. V gave up 4 bases and J gave up 2 bases; unmatched junction bases: 8. In nucleotides, the CDR3 is TGTGCCAGCAGCCCAGCCCCGGGACTAGCCACAGATACGCAGTATTTT. This codes for CASSPAPGLATDTQYF.

This clonotype has just a few counts. J is TRBJ1-1 and V is TRBV28; D is unclear. Looked up from germline, CDR1 is MDHEN and CDR2 is SYDVKM. V was clipped by 3 bases and J by 3 bases, with 14 bases between them. CDR3 size: 15 residues. For the CDR3, the DNA is TGTGCCAGCAGTTTTGGGCTGGGATCGGACACTGAAGCTTTCTTT. Residues: CASSFGLGSDTEAFF.

This clonotype was detected ten times or more. This chain connects TRBV12-3 or TRBV12-4 to TRBJ1-2; 7 bases agree with TRBD1. V was pared by 2 bases and J by 4 bases, with 10 bases of the junction left unmatched. The CDR3 extends over 16 amino acids. Written as DNA, the CDR3 is TGTGCCAGCAGTTTATTCCCGACAGGGACCCTCTATGGCTACACCTTC. This codes for CASSLFPTGTLYGYTF.

The rearrangement links TRBV15 to TRBJ2-7; D is unclear. V shed 4 bases and J shed 3 bases, with 7 bases lying between them. This CDR3 is 12 amino acids long. From germline, CDR1 is LNHNV and CDR2 YYDKDF (reference sequence). The CDR3 DNA reads TGTGCCACCAGCATCGATGGCTACGAGCAGTACTTC. Translated: CATSIDGYEQYF. Complete variable domain (other parts from reference TRBV15 and TRBJ2-7): DAMVIQNPRYQVTQFGKPVTLSCSQTLNHNVMYWYQQKSSQAPKLLFHYYDKDFNNEADTPDNFQSRRPNTSFCFLDIRSPGLGDTAMYLCATSIDGYEQYFGPGTRLTVT.

This clonotype has a handful of counts. This chain uses TRBV4-3 with TRBJ2-7; TRBD2 matches 11 bases. J was trimmed by 4 bases and V by 6 bases; bases with no gene match: 8. Germline CDR1 reads LGHNA; CDR2 reads YSLEER. The CDR3 totals 15 residues. The CDR3 region is CASRPGLAGGYEQYF. The CDR3 nucleotides are TGCGCCAGCAGACCCGGACTAGCGGGCGGATACGAGCAGTACTTC.

This clonotype showed up just a few times. This CDR3 is CASSADYGRRETQYF. The CDR3 nucleotides are TGTGCCAGCAGCGCGGACTACGGGAGGCGAGAGACCCAGTACTTC. The chain uses TRBV9 and TRBJ2-5; 7 bases match TRBD2. The junction had 9 bases not matched to a gene; V was cut back by 3 bases and J by 4 bases. The CDR3 spans 15 residues. Germline V lookup: CDR1 SGDLS, CDR2 YYNGEE.

The V and J genes are TRBV12-3 or TRBV12-4 and TRBJ2-1; the D gene is possibly TRBD2 (5 bases). The CDR3 is 15 residues long. The germline V and J ends were trimmed by 4 bases and 4 bases, with 14 bases remaining between them. CDR3 in amino acids: CASSWRGLSYNEQFF. The DNA for the CDR3 is TGTGCCAGCAGTTGGCGAGGGCTATCTTACAATGAGCAGTTCTTC.

The chain employs TRBV6-1 and TRBJ2-3; the D gene is possibly TRBD2 (6 bases). Germline values: CDR1 MNHNS, CDR2 SASEGT. Trimming cost V 6 bases and J 0 bases, with 19 bases left between them. CDR3 length: 17 amino acids. The DNA of the CDR3 is TGTGCCAGCAGCCTTACCCGCGCGGGGTCTAGCACAGATACGCAGTATTTT. Encoded protein: CASSLTRAGSSTDTQYF.

CDR3 DNA: TGTGCCAGCAGCCGATTAGCGGGAGGGCCCCACGAGCAGTTCTTC. This sequence encodes CASSRLAGGPHEQFF. The chain carries TRBV12-3 or TRBV12-4 and TRBJ2-1, with TRBD2 matching 11 bases. Trimming cost V 6 bases and J 10 bases; bases outside gene matches: 11. The CDR3 has 15 amino acids.

CDR3 DNA sequence: TGCAGCGTTGATTATCTAGCGGGAGTGGGGGAGCAGTTCTTC. Translating gives CSVDYLAGVGEQFF. The chain recombines TRBV29-1 with TRBJ2-1; 10 bases map to TRBD2. V shed 3 bases and J 10 bases; nucleotides not matched to a gene: 9. The CDR3 covers 14 residues. The germline CDR1 and CDR2 sequences are SQVTM and ANQGSEA.

This clonotype has a handful of counts. This chain joins TRBV20-1 and TRBJ2-5, with 8 bases that match TRBD2. The length of the CDR3 is 15 residues. The V and J ends lost 1 base and 1 base, in that order; junction bases with no gene match: 5. The germline V gene encodes CDR1 DFQATT and CDR2 SNEGSKA (reference sequence). CDR3 sequence: CSARVRGTSQETQYF. DNA for the CDR3: TGCAGTGCTAGAGTTCGCGGGACTAGCCAAGAGACCCAGTACTTC.